This TCR beta chain was recovered during a study of monozygotic twins with cystic fibrosis. TCRdb keeps only in-frame clones here, not all; method: immunoSEQ multiplex PCR. Of approximately 32,000 clones in the sample, around 96% were seen once. The sequence was obtained from a girl aged 2-10 years with cystic fibrosis. Material for sequencing was blood.

CDR3 sequence reads: CASSSGISYNEQFF. The CDR3 DNA sequence: TGTGCCAGCAGCTCAGGCATATCCTACAATGAGCAGTTCTTC. The chain employs TRBV7-9 and TRBJ2-1; unclear D gene. V lost 4 bases and J 1 base, leaving 8 bases between the germline ends. The germline V gene encodes CDR1 SEHNR and CDR2 FQNEAQ (reference sequence). The CDR3 is 14 amino acids. The variable domain in full, with the rest retrieved from reference TRBV7-9 and TRBJ2-1, is DTGVSQNPRHKITKRGQNVTFRCDPISEHNRLYWYRQTLGQGPEFLTYFQNEAQLEKSRLLSDRFSAERPKGSFSTLEIQRTEQGDSAMYLCASSSGISYNEQFFGPGTRLTVL.